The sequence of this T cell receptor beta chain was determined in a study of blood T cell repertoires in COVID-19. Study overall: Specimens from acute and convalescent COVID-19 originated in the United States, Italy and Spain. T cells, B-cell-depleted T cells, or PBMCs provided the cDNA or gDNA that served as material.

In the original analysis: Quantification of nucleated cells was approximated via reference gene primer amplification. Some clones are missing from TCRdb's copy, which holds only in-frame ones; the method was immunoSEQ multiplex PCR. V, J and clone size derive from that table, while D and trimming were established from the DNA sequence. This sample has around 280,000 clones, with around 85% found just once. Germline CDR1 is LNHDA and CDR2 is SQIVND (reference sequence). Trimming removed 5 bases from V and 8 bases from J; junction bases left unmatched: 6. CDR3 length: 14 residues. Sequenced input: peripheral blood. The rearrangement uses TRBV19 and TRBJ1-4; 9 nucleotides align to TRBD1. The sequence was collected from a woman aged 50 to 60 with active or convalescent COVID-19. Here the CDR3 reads CASSAGQGFEKLFF. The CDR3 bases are TGTGCCAGTAGTGCGGGACAGGGATTCGAAAAACTGTTTTTT.